The 32 T cell receptor beta chains in this list originate from one sample, sequenced in a study of PD-1 blockade in classical Hodgkin lymphoma. The repertoire was sequenced with immunoSEQ multiplex PCR; TCRdb's copy has only in-frame clones and lacks some. The table lists tens of thousands of clones, roughly 91% of them singletons, with nearly 5% in the top ten. The time point: newly diagnosed, previously untreated cHL patient sample. The source material was peripheral blood mononuclear cells (PBMCs). These receptors originate from a human donor with classical Hodgkin lymphoma.

V usage is TRBV27 and J usage is TRBJ2-1; 10 nucleotides agree with TRBD1. CDR1 is MNHEY, CDR2 SMNVEV, per germline (reference sequence). The CDR3 has 15 residues. The ends lost 5 bases at V and 8 bases at J; junction bases unmatched: 9. CDR3 sequence: CASSRDRGLSYEQFF. The CDR3 DNA is TGTGCCAGCAGTCGTGACAGGGGGCTATCGTATGAGCAGTTCTTC.

The chain carries TRBV9 and TRBJ1-1; a possible D gene is TRBD1 (5 bases). The CDR3 has 13 amino acids. Per the germline V gene, CDR1 is SGDLS and CDR2 is YYNGEE. Trimming removed 2 bases at V and 6 bases at J, with 11 bases between. The CDR3 loop reads CASSVDSEAEAFF. The CDR3 bases are TGTGCCAGCAGCGTCGACAGCGAAGCTGAAGCTTTCTTT.

The chain links TRBV11-1 to TRBJ1-1; 7 nucleotides line up with TRBD1. After removal of 6 bases from V and 6 bases from J, the junction contained 7 bases not matched to a gene. The CDR3 has 13 residues. Germline loops: CDR1 SGHAT, CDR2 FQDESV (reference sequence). The CDR3, as DNA: TGTGCCAGCAGTTCCAGGGGGAATGCTGAAGCTTTCTTT. Amino acid sequence: CASSSRGNAEAFF.

The genes are TRBV21-1 and TRBJ2-7. TRBV21-1 is a pseudogene locus. CDR3 length equals 13 residues. CDR3 loop: CASTPGRLHEQYV. The CDR3 region has the DNA TGTGCCAGCACCCCGGGCAGACTCCACGAGCAGTACGTC.

The rearrangement uses TRBV5-1 and TRBJ1-1; tentatively, D is TRBD1 (6 bases). Trimming removed 6 bases from V and 6 bases from J, with 18 bases in between. Germline assignment: CDR1 SGHRS and CDR2 YFSETQ. The CDR3 loop spans 14 amino acids. CDR3 sequence: CASTRPGTQPEAFF. The CDR3 bases are TGCGCCAGCACAAGACCAGGGACACAACCTGAAGCTTTCTTT.

The chain recombines TRBV9 with TRBJ2-5, with a possible D match to TRBD1 (6 bases). Germline-derived CDR1 and CDR2 are SGDLS and YYNGEE. CDR3 size: 15 residues. V lost 2 bases and J lost 2, with 13 bases in between. CDR3 sequence (DNA): TGTGCCAGCAGCGTTGGGACAACCTTTCAAGAGACCCAGTACTTC. Amino acid sequence: CASSVGTTFQETQYF. The variable domain in full, completed from reference TRBV9 and TRBJ2-5, reads DSGVTQTPKHLITATGQRVTLRCSPRSGDLSVYWYQQSLDQGLQFLIQYYNGEERAKGNILERFSAQQFPDLHSELNLSSLELGDSALYFCASSVGTTFQETQYFGPGTRLLVL.

The V and J genes are TRBV18 and TRBJ2-3, with 11 bases fitting TRBD2. The CDR3 sequence is 14 residues long. V was pared by 3 bases and J by 5 bases, with 1 base of the junction left unmatched. Germline V CDR1 and CDR2: KGHSH, LQKENI. The DNA of the CDR3 is TGTGCCAGCTCACCCGGGACTAGCGGAGATACGCAGTATTTT. As protein: CASSPGTSGDTQYF.

The chain's CDR3 is CASSLQDGWNTEAFF. The CDR3, as DNA: TGTGCCAGCAGCTTACAGGACGGGTGGAACACTGAAGCTTTCTTT. The gene calls are TRBV7-9 and TRBJ1-1, with unresolved D. The V end was cut by 2 bases, the J end by 1 base, with 11 bases between. Germline V gene lookup returns CDR1 SEHNR and CDR2 FQNEAQ (reference sequence). The CDR3 is 15 amino acids.

The genes are TRBV2 and TRBJ2-5, with 11 bases matching TRBD2. The CDR3 totals 14 residues. V lost 3 bases and J lost 5; bases outside the gene matches: 2. Germline CDR1 is SNHLY and CDR2 is FYNNEI. The CDR3 protein is CASSDLAGGETQYF. The CDR3 coding sequence is TGTGCCAGCAGTGATCTAGCGGGAGGTGAGACCCAGTACTTC.

This chain joins TRBV18 and TRBJ1-5, with a tentative D call TRBD1 (5 bases). CDR1 and CDR2 from the germline V gene are KGHSH and LQKENI. This CDR3 region has 14 residues. V lost 6 bases, J lost 5 bases, and 14 bases lay in between. The CDR3 reads CASSPGTADQPQHF. In DNA, the CDR3 is TGTGCCAGCTCCCCGGGGACCGCCGATCAGCCCCAGCATTTT. Drawing the rest from reference TRBV18 and TRBJ1-5, the complete variable domain is NAGVMQNPRHLVRRRGQEARLRCSPMKGHSHVYWYRQLPEEGLKFMVYLQKENIIDESGMPKERFSAEFPKEGPSILRIQQVVRGDSAAYFCASSPGTADQPQHFGDGTRLSIL.

This clone occurred a few times. This rearrangement joins TRBV7-3 to TRBJ2-3; TRBD2 aligns across 14 bases. V lost 5 bases, J lost 10 bases, and 8 bases stayed unmatched. The CDR3 runs to 15 residues. CDR1 is SGHTA, CDR2 FQGTGA, per germline. CDR3 region: CASSAGTSGRTAQYF. The CDR3 bases are TGTGCCAGCAGCGCCGGGACTAGCGGGAGAACGGCGCAGTATTTT. The full variable domain, its missing parts supplied by reference TRBV7-3 and TRBJ2-3, is GAGVSQTPSNKVTEKGKYVELRCDPISGHTALYWYRQSLGQGPEFLIYFQGTGAADDSGLPNDRFFAVRPEGSVSTLKIQRTERGDSAVYLCASSAGTSGRTAQYFGPGTRLTVL.

V gene TRBV28 combines with J gene TRBJ2-3; 9 positions agree with TRBD1. From germline, CDR1 is MDHEN and CDR2 SYDVKM. After removal of 4 bases from V and 2 bases from J, the junction contained 10 bases not matched to a gene. The CDR3 length is 17 residues. CDR3 nucleotide sequence: TGTGCCAGCAGTTATGGGAGGTGGGACAGGGACACAGATACGCAGTATTTT. Protein product: CASSYGRWDRDTDTQYF.

The chain joins TRBV2 to TRBJ1-5; D unresolved. The V gene lost 1 base and the J gene lost 11 bases, with 9 bases spanning the gap. The CDR3 is 12 residues long. The germline gives CDR1 SNHLY, CDR2 FYNNEI. The CDR3 reads CASSEVGSSQHF. Written as DNA, the CDR3 is TGTGCCAGCAGTGAAGTTGGCAGCTCCCAGCATTTT.

The chain couples TRBV11-2 to TRBJ2-1; 11 bases map to TRBD2. J gave up 4 bases and V 4 bases, and 6 bases lay outside the gene matches. Germline CDR1 is SGHAT and CDR2 is FQNNGV. This CDR3 spans 16 amino acids. The CDR3 region has the DNA TGTGCCAGCAGCTCCCGACTAGCGGGGATTTACAATGAGCAGTTCTTC. It specifies CASSSRLAGIYNEQFF.

The chain recombines TRBV4-1 with TRBJ1-2, with unresolved D. V shed 0 bases and J shed 7 bases, with 9 bases lying between them. Germline lookup yields CDR1 MGHRA and CDR2 YSYEKL. This CDR3 comprises 13 residues. The CDR3 protein is CASSQEVLGGYTF. For the CDR3, the DNA is TGCGCCAGCAGCCAAGAAGTCCTAGGTGGCTACACCTTC.

The chain is built from TRBV18 and TRBJ2-1; TRBD2 might be the D (6 bases). The CDR3 has 14 residues. The V gene's germline CDR1 is KGHSH and CDR2 LQKENI. Trimming took off 3 bases at V and 2 bases at J, with 8 bases between the two ends. The CDR3 DNA is TGTGCCAGCTCACCCGGGAGACCCTACAATGAGCAGTTCTTC. It encodes CASSPGRPYNEQFF.

The gene calls are TRBV5-1 and TRBJ1-5, with TRBD1 as a possible D gene (5 bases). The CDR3 spans 15 residues. CDR1 and CDR2 from the germline V gene are SGHRS and YFSETQ. The V gene lost 1 base and the J gene lost 3 bases, with 11 bases spanning the gap. CDR3 DNA: TGCGCCAGCAGCTTGAGGGCGGACAACAATCAGCCCCAGCATTTT. It specifies CASSLRADNNQPQHF.

The chain employs TRBV30 and TRBJ1-5; D unresolved. CDR3 size: 14 residues. Germline assignment: CDR1 GTSNPN and CDR2 SVGIG (reference sequence). Trimming took 2 bases from V and 2 from J, leaving 10 bases between them. CDR3 amino acids: CAWSRGLGNQPQHF. In DNA form, the CDR3 reads TGTGCCTGGAGTCGAGGGTTAGGCAATCAGCCCCAGCATTTT.

With regard to this clone: At the DNA level, this CDR3 is encoded by other sequences in the same sample as well. V is TRBV9 and J is TRBJ2-3, with TRBD2 matching over 7 bases. V gave up 0 bases and J gave up 2 bases; unmatched junction bases: 3. The CDR3 is made up of 15 amino acids. The germline CDR1 and CDR2 sequences are SGDLS and YYNGEE. The DNA of the CDR3 is TGTGCCAGCAGCGTAGGCCTAGCGGACACAGATACGCAGTATTTT. Translation gives CASSVGLADTDTQYF.

The chain recombines TRBV19 with TRBJ2-3; 8 bases are a match to TRBD1. V was clipped by 1 base and J by 6 bases; unmatched bases: 9. The CDR3 contains 16 residues. Germline CDR1 LNHDA, CDR2 SQIVND (reference sequence). This chain's CDR3 is CASSIGGRGPADTQYF. For the CDR3, the DNA is TGTGCCAGTAGTATAGGGGGCAGGGGGCCGGCCGATACGCAGTATTTT.

J is TRBJ2-5 and V is TRBV5-4, with TRBD1 matching over 8 bases. With V trimmed by 6 bases and J by 1 base, 5 bases remained unmatched. This CDR3 has 14 amino acids. Germline CDR1 is SGHNT and CDR2 is YYREEE (reference sequence). The CDR3: CASTVDRGQETQYF. The CDR3 nucleotides are TGTGCCAGCACCGTAGACAGGGGCCAAGAGACCCAGTACTTC.

This clone was detected only a few times. The chain couples TRBV27 to TRBJ1-5, with D tentatively TRBD1 (6 bases). Trimming left V 7 bases short and J 4 bases short, with 14 bases between. Germline CDR1 is MNHEY and CDR2 is SMNVEV (reference sequence). The CDR3 has 14 amino acids. The CDR3 DNA reads TGTGCCAGCAAACGCACAGGGAAGAATCAGCCCCAGCATTTT. Its protein is CASKRTGKNQPQHF.

This sequence joins TRBV7-9 and TRBJ2-1; 9 nucleotides match TRBD1. CDR1 and CDR2 from the germline V gene are SEHNR and FQNEAQ (reference sequence). The CDR3 covers 15 residues. V lost 2 bases to trimming and J lost 4 bases; unmatched junction nucleotides: 3. The CDR3 coding sequence is TGTGCCAGCAGCTTAATAGGACAGGGGTACAATGAGCAGTTCTTC. It encodes CASSLIGQGYNEQFF.

This sequence joins TRBV11-3 and TRBJ2-2; D unresolved. This CDR3 contains 13 residues. V lost 0 bases and J lost 4, with 3 bases in between. CDR1 SGHNT and CDR2 YENEEA come from the germline V gene. The CDR3 protein is CASSLEGTGELFF. The CDR3 nucleotides read TGTGCCAGCAGCTTAGAGGGCACCGGGGAGCTGTTTTTT.

The chain has TRBV29-1 and TRBJ1-1; D is unclear. This CDR3 comprises 13 residues. Between the trimmed V and J ends, which lost 2 bases and 10 bases, there was a span of 17 bases. Per germline, CDR1 SQVTM and CDR2 ANQGSEA. CDR3 bases: TGCAGCGTTGAAAATATGGCGAGGGTCGGAGCTTTCTTT. This encodes CSVENMARVGAFF. The variable domain in full, with the rest retrieved from reference TRBV29-1 and TRBJ1-1, is SAVISQKPSRDICQRGTSLTIQCQVDSQVTMMFWYRQQPGQSLTLIATANQGSEATYESGFVIDKFPISRPNLTFSTLTVSNMSPEDSSIYLCSVENMARVGAFFGQGTRLTVV.

The chain uses TRBV6-1 and TRBJ2-3; tentative D call: TRBD2 (6 bases). The ends were cut back, 2 bases at V and 5 bases at J, with 14 bases in the middle. This CDR3 region has 15 residues. CDR1 and CDR2 (germline): MNHNS, SASEGT. This chain's CDR3 is CASSELAGYRDTQYF. The CDR3 nucleotides read TGTGCCAGCAGTGAACTGGCGGGATATAGAGATACGCAGTATTTT.

V gene TRBV7-9 combines with J gene TRBJ1-4; D is unresolved. Between the trimmed V and J ends, which lost 3 bases and 7 bases, there was a span of 9 bases. CDR3 size: 13 residues. From germline, CDR1 is SEHNR and CDR2 FQNEAQ (reference sequence). CDR3 loop: CASSFPNGEKLFF. DNA of the CDR3: TGTGCCAGCAGCTTTCCTAATGGTGAAAAACTGTTTTTT.

This chain joins TRBV7-9 and TRBJ1-2; D gene unclear. The CDR3 has 12 residues. V was cut by 5 bases and J by 4 bases, with 8 bases left in between. From germline, CDR1 is SEHNR and CDR2 FQNEAQ (reference sequence). The CDR3 region has the DNA TGTGCCAGCAGCCCCCCGGCCTATGGCTACACCTTC. Translating it yields CASSPPAYGYTF.

The rearrangement links TRBV11-2 to TRBJ2-1; no clear D gene. From germline, CDR1 is SGHAT and CDR2 FQNNGV. Trimming stripped 2 bases from V and 2 bases from J, with 7 bases between. The CDR3 length is 14 residues. The CDR3 nucleotides are TGTGCCAGCAGCTTAAAGCGTACCTACAATGAGCAGTTCTTC. This encodes CASSLKRTYNEQFF. Filled out from reference TRBV11-2 and TRBJ2-1, the complete variable domain reads EAGVAQSPRYKIIEKRQSVAFWCNPISGHATLYWYQQILGQGPKLLIQFQNNGVVDDSQLPKDRFSAERLKGVDSTLKIQPAKLEDSAVYLCASSLKRTYNEQFFGPGTRLTVL.

CDR3 in DNA: TGTGCCAGCAGCTTAGAAGCAGGATTGAACACTGAAGCTTTCTTT. It yields the protein CASSLEAGLNTEAFF. V usage is TRBV11-3 and J usage is TRBJ1-1; D is unresolved. CDR3 length: 15 amino acids. Per the germline V gene, CDR1 is SGHNT and CDR2 is YENEEA. V was pared by 0 bases and J by 0 bases, with 8 bases between. Full variable domain (rest looked up from reference TRBV11-3 and TRBJ1-1): EAGVVQSPRYKIIEKKQPVAFWCNPISGHNTLYWYLQNLGQGPELLIRYENEEAVDDSQLPKDRFSAERLKGVDSTLKIQPAELGDSAVYLCASSLEAGLNTEAFFGQGTRLTVV.

This chain connects TRBV9 to TRBJ2-1; possibly TRBD1 for D (6 bases). The germline V gene encodes CDR1 SGDLS and CDR2 YYNGEE. The ends were cut back, 4 bases at V and 5 bases at J, with 10 bases in the middle. The CDR3 extends over 13 amino acids. CDR3 sequence reads: CASSRQDDNEQFF. Written as DNA, the CDR3 is TGTGCCAGCAGCCGACAGGACGACAATGAGCAGTTCTTC.

The chain has TRBV11-3 and TRBJ2-2; TRBD1 agrees at 9 bases. Germline values: CDR1 SGHNT, CDR2 YENEEA. After removal of 5 bases from V and 2 bases from J, the junction contained 9 bases not matched to a gene. The CDR3 loop spans 17 amino acids. The DNA of the CDR3 is TGTGCCAGCAGCCTCGGGGACAGGGTAATTAACACCGGGGAGCTGTTTTTT. Translating gives CASSLGDRVINTGELFF.